The 26 T cell receptor beta chains given below trace back to one sample, sequenced in a study of CD8 T cells in Susac syndrome. Random hexamers were used to reverse transcribe roughly 0.45 to 1 ug of RNA. TCRdb processed the immunoSEQ multiplex PCR reads anew with MiXCR; each CDR3 protein has one entry. The repertoire holds some 240,000 distinct CDR3 sequences, with about 95% as singletons. The specimen was CD4+ T cells from PBMCs. All receptors derive from a human donor with Susac syndrome.

The V and J genes are TRBV12-3 or TRBV12-4 and TRBJ2-3, with TRBD2 as a possible D gene (6 bases). This CDR3 is built from 15 residues. Trimming cost V 5 bases and J 2 bases, with 14 bases left between them. The CDR3 DNA reads as TGTGCCAGCAGTCTCCGGGACTTCTACACAGATACGCAGTATTTT. Protein product: CASSLRDFYTDTQYF.

This chain joins TRBV6-5 and TRBJ1-1, with a weak D call TRBD1 (5 bases). Germline-derived CDR1 and CDR2 are MNHEY and SVGAGI. The CDR3 sequence is 12 residues long. The ends were cut back, 10 bases at V and 4 bases at J, with 13 bases in the middle. CDR3 DNA: TGTGCCACCGCACGTGGGGGCACTGAAGCTTTCTTT. It translates to CATARGGTEAFF.

The rearrangement joins TRBV11-2 to TRBJ2-5; maybe TRBD1 (6 bases). This CDR3 is built from 16 residues. V shed 3 bases and J shed 4 bases, with 18 bases lying between them. Germline V gene sequence: CDR1 SGHAT, CDR2 FQNNGV. The CDR3: CASSLRPTGMGETQYF. CDR3 bases: TGTGCCAGCAGCTTGAGACCAACAGGGATGGGAGAGACCCAGTACTTC.

The chain carries TRBV6-2 or TRBV6-3 and TRBJ2-1; the match to TRBD2 covers 10 bases. CDR1 and CDR2 from the germline V gene are MNHEY and SVGEGT. With V trimmed by 7 bases and J by 6 bases, 15 bases remained unmatched. This CDR3 region has 17 residues. This CDR3 reads CASTLPSPSGSGNEQFF. In nucleotides, the CDR3 is TGTGCCAGCACCCTCCCGAGCCCTAGCGGGAGTGGCAATGAGCAGTTCTTC.

The chain joins TRBV2 to TRBJ2-3; 10 nucleotides match TRBD1. The V gene end was trimmed by 8 bases and the J gene end by 4 bases; junction bases not matched to a gene: 3. Germline CDR1 is SNHLY and CDR2 is FYNNEI. The CDR3 spans 13 residues. The CDR3: CASGTGVADTQYF. DNA of the CDR3: TGTGCCAGCGGGACAGGGGTTGCAGATACGCAGTATTTT.

The chain links TRBV11-2 to TRBJ2-1; 8 positions match TRBD1. With V trimmed by 5 bases and J by 6 bases, 9 bases remained unmatched. Germline CDR1 is SGHAT and CDR2 is FQNNGV. This CDR3 is 15 amino acids long. CDR3 nucleotide sequence: TGTGCCAGCAGCCGTGACAGGGGCCGTAGCAATGAGCAGTTCTTC. Protein sequence: CASSRDRGRSNEQFF.

CDR3 DNA: TGCAGTGGAACCAGGGCACAAGAGACCCAGTACTTC. This gives the protein CSGTRAQETQYF. The chain has TRBV20-1 and TRBJ2-5; D possibly corresponds to TRBD1 (5 bases). Trimming shortened V by 7 bases and J by 2 bases, and 11 bases separated the two germline ends. The CDR3 has 12 residues. The V gene's germline CDR1 is DFQATT and CDR2 SNEGSKA (reference sequence).

J is TRBJ2-3 and V is TRBV4-1, with D perhaps matching TRBD1 (6 bases). The CDR3 runs 15 residues. Deletions cut 2 bases from V and 2 bases from J, with 11 bases between. CDR1 is MGHRA and CDR2 is YSYEKL in the germline V gene. The CDR3 sequence: CASSQLRGYTDTQYF. DNA of the CDR3: TGCGCCAGCAGCCAACTTAGGGGGTACACAGATACGCAGTATTTT.

The rearrangement uses TRBV20-1 and TRBJ2-3; TRBD2 agrees at 10 bases. This CDR3 contains 15 residues. Germline assignment: CDR1 DFQATT and CDR2 SNEGSKA (reference sequence). V trimming: 6 bases; J trimming: 3 bases; junction bases outside the gene matches: 9. CDR3 in amino acids: CSARALAGGTDTQYF. CDR3 sequence (DNA): TGCAGTGCCCGGGCCTTAGCGGGAGGAACAGATACGCAGTATTTT.

This clonotype was seen a single time. The CDR3 DNA is TGTGCCAGCAGCGTAGCTCGGGGGGAGCAGTTCTTC. It translates to CASSVARGEQFF. The chain carries TRBV9 and TRBJ2-1; TRBD2 is a possible D gene (6 bases). Between the trimmed V and J ends, which lost 0 bases and 10 bases, there was a span of 8 bases. The germline V gene has CDR1 SGDLS and CDR2 YYNGEE. The CDR3 is 12 amino acids.

V is TRBV18 and J is TRBJ2-7; TRBD1 matches 8 bases. V shed 6 bases, J shed 2 bases, and the junction held 9 bases outside the gene matches. CDR1 KGHSH and CDR2 LQKENI come from the germline V gene. The CDR3 has 15 residues. CDR3 DNA: TGTGCCAGCTCTCCCGGACAGGGTGTAGCCTACGAGCAGTACTTC. Translation gives CASSPGQGVAYEQYF.

As for this clonotype: An end of the junction does not agree with germline; a read error may underlie this. This rearrangement joins TRBV27 to TRBJ1-5; weak D call: TRBD1 (6 bases). Germline values: CDR1 MNHEY, CDR2 SMNVEV (reference sequence). This CDR3 contains 16 residues. CDR3 coding DNA: TGTGCCAGCAGTCGCGGGGGCGGGGTGGACAATCAGCCCCAGCAATTT. Protein product: CASSRGGGVDNQPQQF.

The chain links TRBV24-1 to TRBJ1-4; possibly TRBD1 for D (6 bases). Trimming took off 4 bases at V and 3 bases at J, with 8 bases between the two ends. The CDR3 extends over 14 amino acids. Germline V CDR1 and CDR2: KGHDR, SFDVKD. The CDR3 spells CATSEGGPNEKLFF. Written as DNA, the CDR3 is TGTGCCACCAGTGAGGGGGGGCCTAATGAAAAACTGTTTTTT.

The CDR3, as DNA: TGCAGCTTCCGACAGGGGGGTCAGCCCCAGCATTTT. It translates to CSFRQGGQPQHF. V is TRBV20-1 and J is TRBJ1-5; 9 nucleotides match TRBD1. This CDR3 comprises 12 residues. The V gene's germline CDR1 is DFQATT and CDR2 SNEGSKA (reference sequence).

The CDR3 sequence: CSLSPELNTEAFF. CDR3 nucleotides: TGCAGTCTCTCCCCAGAATTGAACACTGAAGCTTTCTTT. The chain has TRBV20-1 and TRBJ1-1, with D unresolved. Germline V gene lookup returns CDR1 DFQATT and CDR2 SNEGSKA (reference sequence). This CDR3 comprises 13 residues. V lost 8 bases, J lost 0 bases, and 13 bases lay in between.

This sequence joins TRBV12-5 and TRBJ2-7; possibly TRBD1 for D (5 bases). This CDR3 is 14 amino acids long. V lost 1 base to trimming and J lost 0 bases, with 7 bases between them. The germline CDR1 and CDR2 sequences are LGHNT and FRNRAP. DNA for the CDR3: TGTGCTAGTGGTTTGGGGACATACTCCTACGAGCAGTACTTC. This translates into CASGLGTYSYEQYF.

This sequence joins TRBV27 and TRBJ1-2; 9 bases match TRBD1. This CDR3 contains 15 residues. Germline CDR1 reads MNHEY; CDR2 reads SMNVEV (reference sequence). V was pared by 8 bases and J by 7 bases, with 14 bases of the junction left unmatched. The DNA of the CDR3 is TGTGCCAGCCGTGATGCGGGGACAGGGAATAGTGGCTACACCTTC. Protein product: CASRDAGTGNSGYTF.

The chain is built from TRBV14 and TRBJ1-1, with TRBD1 as a possible D gene (5 bases). Germline CDR1 is SGHDN and CDR2 is FVKESK. The ends were cut back, 5 bases at V and 5 bases at J, with 18 bases in the middle. The length of the CDR3 is 15 residues. The CDR3 spells CASSFTQGIGTEAFF. CDR3 bases: TGTGCCAGCAGCTTTACCCAGGGTATAGGGACTGAAGCTTTCTTT. The variable domain in full, completed from reference TRBV14 and TRBJ1-1, reads EAGVTQFPSHSVIEKGQTVTLRCDPISGHDNLYWYRRVMGKEIKFLLHFVKESKQDESGMPNNRFLAERTGGTYSTLKVQPAELEDSGVYFCASSFTQGIGTEAFFGQGTRLTVV.

The chain is built from TRBV4-2 and TRBJ2-3, with 8 bases identical to TRBD1. The J segment lost 7 bases and the V segment lost 1 base, leaving 4 bases of the junction unmatched. Per germline, CDR1 LGHNA and CDR2 YNFKEQ. CDR3 length: 14 amino acids. CDR3 coding DNA: TGTGCCAGCAGCCAAGGGGGACAGGCACATACGCAGTATTTT. Encoded protein: CASSQGGQAHTQYF.

The CDR3 loop reads CSVAPQGHSYEQYF. CDR3 in DNA: TGCAGCGTGGCCCCCCAGGGGCACTCCTACGAGCAGTACTTC. The rearrangement joins TRBV29-1 to TRBJ2-7; the D gene is possibly TRBD1 (6 bases). V lost 6 bases and J lost 0, with 15 bases in between. Germline V gene data show CDR1 as SQVTM and CDR2 as ANQGSEA. The CDR3 has 14 residues.

The gene calls are TRBV4-1 and TRBJ1-1; D is undetermined. Germline-derived CDR1 and CDR2 are MGHRA and YSYEKL. V lost 2 bases and J lost 4, with 20 bases in between. The CDR3 contains 17 residues. CDR3 region: CASSQTQPHSDATEAFF. The CDR3 nucleotides are TGCGCCAGCAGCCAAACGCAGCCGCACTCTGATGCCACTGAAGCTTTCTTT.

The rearrangement uses TRBV11-2 and TRBJ2-7; 10 nucleotides align to TRBD2. Germline trimming cut 1 base from V and 0 bases from J; bases unmatched to any gene: 6. Germline CDR1 is SGHAT and CDR2 is FQNNGV. The CDR3 runs 17 residues. CDR3 DNA sequence: TGTGCCAGCAGCTTAGTAACTAGCGGGATCCCCTCCTACGAGCAGTACTTC. This gives the protein CASSLVTSGIPSYEQYF. The complete variable domain, with remaining parts taken from reference TRBV11-2 and TRBJ2-7, reads EAGVAQSPRYKIIEKRQSVAFWCNPISGHATLYWYQQILGQGPKLLIQFQNNGVVDDSQLPKDRFSAERLKGVDSTLKIQPAKLEDSAVYLCASSLVTSGIPSYEQYFGPGTRLTVT.

The rearrangement joins TRBV4-1 to TRBJ1-1; no firm D call. Between the trimmed V and J ends, which lost 4 bases and 1 base, there was a span of 7 bases. CDR1 MGHRA and CDR2 YSYEKL come from the germline V gene. The CDR3 has 13 amino acids. The CDR3 reads CASSRAENTEAFF. The DNA of the CDR3 is TGCGCCAGCAGCCGAGCAGAGAACACTGAAGCTTTCTTT.

The rearrangement links TRBV20-1 to TRBJ1-2; D unresolved. The CDR3 consists of 15 residues. Germline CDR1 is DFQATT and CDR2 is SNEGSKA (reference sequence). Trimming removed 0 bases at V and 0 bases at J, with 11 bases between. The CDR3 DNA reads as TGCAGTGCTAGAGATCAGCGGGAATCTAACTATGGCTACACCTTC. Translating it yields CSARDQRESNYGYTF.

The V gene is TRBV5-4, the J gene TRBJ2-7; D unresolved. The germline gives CDR1 SGHNT, CDR2 YYREEE (reference sequence). This CDR3 is built from 14 residues. Trimming stripped 5 bases from V and 5 bases from J, with 17 bases between. DNA of the CDR3: TGTGCCAGCAGAACCGAGGAGTTTTCTCACGAGCAGTACTTC. It translates to CASRTEEFSHEQYF.

This chain links TRBV9 with TRBJ2-7; D is tentatively TRBD1 or TRBD2 (7 bases each). CDR1 and CDR2 (germline): SGDLS, YYNGEE. V was pared by 0 bases and J by 4 bases, with 11 bases between. CDR3 length equals 14 residues. The CDR3 DNA sequence: TGTGCCAGCAGCGTAGAGCAGGGGGGGTACGAGCAGTACTTC. This sequence encodes CASSVEQGGYEQYF.